These T cell receptor beta chains were read from a single sample in a study of shared clonotypes between healthy human individuals. Sequencing used immunoSEQ multiplex PCR; TCRdb keeps in-frame clones, though not all of them. The repertoire holds fewer than 2.5 million clones, with roughly 93% as singletons. Material: naive CD4+ T cells from PBMCs. Source of these receptors: a young man in good health. Some clones in this sample may be carry-over from other donors' samples. Each CDR3 is given with its conserved first and last residue. Each record gives: D gene, J gene, clone size, V gene, CDR3 protein, CDR3 DNA. A D gene is named only where the DNA matches it firmly. The size of a clone is reported for some rows only, either as once, few or many, or as a class for expanded clones.

D: .; J: TRBJ2-1; size: .; V: TRBV30; CDR3: CAWSLWGGTYNEQFF; DNA: TGTGCCTGGAGCCTCTGGGGCGGGACTTACAATGAGCAGTTCTTC
D: .; J: TRBJ2-2; size: few; V: TRBV27; CDR3: CASSPLLRDGGELFF; DNA: TGTGCCAGCAGTCCGCTCCTCCGGGACGGAGGGGAGCTGTTTTTT
D: .; J: TRBJ1-4; size: .; V: TRBV9; CDR3: CASSLGQSTNEKLFF; DNA: TGTGCCAGCAGCCTCGGACAATCAACTAATGAAAAACTGTTTTTT
D: .; J: TRBJ1-1; size: .; V: TRBV7-6; CDR3: CASSLVQGNTEAFF; DNA: TGTGCCAGCAGCCTTGTACAGGGGAACACTGAAGCTTTCTTT
D: .; J: TRBJ2-7; size: .; V: TRBV28; CDR3: CASSLGAAAYEQYF; DNA: TGTGCCAGCAGTTTAGGCGCAGCCGCCTACGAGCAGTACTTC
D: TRBD1; J: TRBJ1-1; size: .; V: TRBV2; CDR3: CASHWGGTGGPAFF; DNA: TGTGCCAGCCACTGGGGTGGGACAGGGGGCCCAGCTTTCTTT
D: .; J: TRBJ2-5; size: .; V: TRBV9; CDR3: CASSVAPGRETQYF; DNA: TGTGCCAGCAGCGTAGCCCCAGGGAGGGAGACCCAGTACTTC
D: TRBD1; J: TRBJ2-7; size: .; V: TRBV6-1; CDR3: CASTRTGQGGYEQYF; DNA: TGTGCCAGCACACGAACGGGACAGGGAGGCTACGAGCAGTACTTC
D: .; J: TRBJ2-7; size: once; V: TRBV10-2; CDR3: CATSGSSYEQYF; DNA: TGCGCCACCTCTGGGAGCTCCTACGAGCAGTACTTC
D: TRBD2; J: TRBJ2-5; size: .; V: TRBV5-1; CDR3: CASSLQSGTNFQETQYF; DNA: TGCGCCAGCAGCTTGCAGTCCGGGACTAACTTCCAAGAGACCCAGTACTTC
D: .; J: TRBJ2-3; size: .; V: TRBV5-1; CDR3: CASSLAWGFATDTQYF; DNA: TGCGCCAGCAGCTTGGCCTGGGGTTTCGCCACAGATACGCAGTATTTT
D: TRBD2; J: TRBJ2-3; size: .; V: TRBV19; CDR3: CASRDTSGRAFSTDTQYF; DNA: TGTGCCAGTAGAGATACTAGCGGGAGGGCCTTTAGCACAGATACGCAGTATTTT
D: .; J: TRBJ2-6; size: once; V: TRBV19; CDR3: CASSIQGRGSGANVLTF; DNA: TGTGCCAGTAGTATCCAGGGTAGAGGCTCTGGGGCCAACGTCCTGACTTTC
D: TRBD1; J: TRBJ1-4; size: .; V: TRBV5-1; CDR3: CASSLRQGQLGEKLFF; DNA: TGCGCCAGCAGCTTGAGACAGGGCCAGTTGGGTGAAAAACTGTTTTTT
D: TRBD1; J: TRBJ1-2; size: .; V: TRBV19; CDR3: CAWDSLEGYTF; DNA: TGTGCCTGGGACAGCCTCGAAGGCTACACCTTC
D: .; J: TRBJ1-2; size: .; V: TRBV13; CDR3: CASSPISGTGTDDYGYTF; DNA: TGTGCCAGCAGCCCAATATCCGGAACCGGGACGGACGACTATGGCTACACCTTC
D: .; J: TRBJ2-1; size: once; V: TRBV5-4; CDR3: CASSLWSSSYNEQFF; DNA: TGTGCCAGCAGCTTGTGGAGCAGCTCCTACAATGAGCAGTTCTTC
D: .; J: TRBJ1-3; size: .; V: TRBV27; CDR3: CASSTRGRRGNTIYF; DNA: TGTGCCAGCAGTACGAGGGGGAGACGTGGAAACACCATATATTTT
D: TRBD2; J: TRBJ2-3; size: .; V: TRBV28; CDR3: CASSFLAGGGTDTQYF; DNA: TGTGCCAGCAGTTTCTTGGCGGGAGGGGGGACAGATACGCAGTATTTT
D: .; J: TRBJ2-1; size: .; V: TRBV10-3; CDR3: CAISEDLGGEQFF; DNA: TGTGCCATCAGTGAGGACCTCGGCGGGGAGCAGTTCTTC
D: .; J: TRBJ2-1; size: .; V: TRBV9; CDR3: CASSVTGTLTYNEQFF; DNA: TGTGCCAGCAGCGTTACCGGGACGTTGACCTACAATGAGCAGTTCTTC
D: TRBD1; J: TRBJ2-2; size: .; V: TRBV7-9; CDR3: CASSRDRSTGELFF; DNA: TGTGCCAGCAGCAGGGACAGGTCCACCGGGGAGCTGTTTTTT
D: TRBD1; J: TRBJ2-5; size: .; V: TRBV28; CDR3: CASRRQGETQYF; DNA: TGTGCCAGCAGACGACAGGGAGAGACCCAGTACTTC
D: .; J: TRBJ2-6; size: few; V: TRBV5-5; CDR3: CASSLGPGGAGANVLTF; DNA: TGTGCCAGCAGCTTAGGGCCAGGTGGTGCTGGGGCCAACGTCCTGACTTTC
D: TRBD1; J: TRBJ1-6; size: .; V: TRBV27; CDR3: CASSLSRRGLGNSPLHF; DNA: TGTGCCAGCAGTTTATCGCGCAGGGGGCTAGGTAATTCACCCCTCCACTTT
D: TRBD1; J: TRBJ2-1; size: .; V: TRBV5-1; CDR3: CASSRQPGQAYNEQFF; DNA: TGCGCCAGCAGTCGACAACCGGGACAGGCATACAATGAGCAGTTCTTC
D: TRBD2; J: TRBJ2-1; size: .; V: TRBV7-2; CDR3: CASSSRTSGRNEQFF; DNA: TGTGCCAGCAGCTCAAGGACTAGCGGGAGAAATGAGCAGTTCTTC
D: TRBD2; J: TRBJ2-2; size: .; V: TRBV11-2; CDR3: CASSPLGRDQRGGGELFF; DNA: TGTGCCAGCAGCCCCCTGGGCAGGGACCAACGGGGGGGCGGGGAGCTGTTTTTT
D: TRBD1; J: TRBJ2-1; size: .; V: TRBV5-1; CDR3: CASRTGTGGNEQFF; DNA: TGCGCCAGCAGGACCGGGACAGGGGGAAATGAGCAGTTCTTC
D: .; J: TRBJ2-7; size: .; V: TRBV7-3; CDR3: CASSLGPPLNYEQYF; DNA: TGTGCCAGCAGCCTGGGACCCCCCCTGAACTACGAGCAGTACTTC
D: .; J: TRBJ1-5; size: .; V: TRBV6-5; CDR3: CASSLTEGGNQPQHF; DNA: TGTGCCAGCAGTTTAACCGAGGGGGGTAATCAGCCCCAGCATTTT
D: .; J: TRBJ2-7; size: .; V: TRBV28; CDR3: CASTRASMPDSYEQYF; DNA: TGTGCCAGCACACGGGCATCCATGCCAGACTCCTACGAGCAGTACTTC
D: TRBD1; J: TRBJ2-3; size: .; V: TRBV4-1; CDR3: CASSQEGGPVYTQYF; DNA: TGCGCCAGCAGCCAAGAAGGGGGCCCAGTGTATACGCAGTATTTT
D: TRBD1; J: TRBJ2-7; size: .; V: TRBV7-3; CDR3: CASSFGQGSGEQYF; DNA: TGTGCCAGCAGCTTCGGACAGGGCTCGGGCGAGCAGTACTTC
D: .; J: TRBJ2-7; size: .; V: TRBV7-2; CDR3: CASSLDKTYEQYF; DNA: TGTGCCAGCAGCTTAGACAAAACCTACGAGCAGTACTTC
D: TRBD2; J: TRBJ2-1; size: once; V: TRBV11-1; CDR3: CASSQGGGAYNEQFF; DNA: TGTGCCAGCAGCCAGGGCGGGGGGGCCTACAATGAGCAGTTCTTC
D: TRBD1; J: TRBJ1-1; size: .; V: TRBV4-1; CDR3: CASSLPRDRDGTEAFF; DNA: TGCGCCAGCAGCCTGCCTCGGGACAGGGATGGAACTGAAGCTTTCTTT
D: .; J: TRBJ1-1; size: .; V: TRBV15; CDR3: CATSRGAGTEAFF; DNA: TGTGCCACCAGCAGAGGCGCGGGCACTGAAGCTTTCTTT
D: TRBD2; J: TRBJ2-3; size: .; V: TRBV27; CDR3: CASSFQREVLGADTQYF; DNA: TGTGCCAGCAGTTTCCAGCGGGAGGTGCTAGGGGCAGATACGCAGTATTTT
D: TRBD2; J: TRBJ2-7; size: .; V: TRBV30; CDR3: CAWTLGLADTYEQYF; DNA: TGTGCCTGGACCCTGGGACTAGCGGACACCTACGAGCAGTACTTC
D: TRBD2; J: TRBJ2-7; size: .; V: TRBV28; CDR3: CASSSPTSASSYEQYF; DNA: TGTGCCAGCAGTTCCCCGACTAGCGCCTCAAGCTACGAGCAGTACTTC
D: TRBD2; J: TRBJ2-1; size: .; V: TRBV27; CDR3: CASSSLQRELRNEQFF; DNA: TGTGCCAGCAGTTCTCTCCAGCGGGAGCTTCGAAATGAGCAGTTCTTC
D: TRBD1; J: TRBJ1-2; size: .; V: TRBV9; CDR3: CASSSRTGALRYGYTF; DNA: TGTGCCAGCAGCTCCCGGACAGGCGCCCTTAGGTATGGCTACACCTTC
D: .; J: TRBJ1-2; size: .; V: TRBV4-1; CDR3: CASSQGYPAQVNYGYTF; DNA: TGCGCCAGCAGCCAAGGATACCCGGCCCAGGTCAACTATGGCTACACCTTC
D: .; J: TRBJ2-1; size: .; V: TRBV28; CDR3: CASSFLFGEQFF; DNA: TGTGCCAGCAGTTTCCTCTTCGGAGAGCAGTTCTTC
D: .; J: TRBJ2-3; size: .; V: TRBV7-2; CDR3: CASNNRRGPDTQYF; DNA: TGTGCCAGCAATAACCGCCGAGGGCCAGATACGCAGTATTTT
D: TRBD1; J: TRBJ2-7; size: .; V: TRBV2; CDR3: CASMGTGAGEQYF; DNA: TGTGCCAGCATGGGGACAGGGGCAGGAGAGCAGTACTTC
D: .; J: TRBJ1-1; size: .; V: TRBV18; CDR3: CASSPTVDSNTEAFF; DNA: TGTGCCAGCTCACCAACGGTAGACTCGAACACTGAAGCTTTCTTT
D: TRBD2; J: TRBJ2-2; size: .; V: TRBV18; CDR3: CASSPKTSGGTGELFF; DNA: TGTGCCAGCTCACCAAAGACTAGCGGCGGCACCGGGGAGCTGTTTTTT
D: .; J: TRBJ2-2; size: .; V: TRBV2; CDR3: CASSAGTTNTGELFF; DNA: TGTGCCAGCAGCGCCGGGACAACGAACACCGGGGAGCTGTTTTTT
D: TRBD1; J: TRBJ2-7; size: .; V: TRBV18; CDR3: CASSPSRRGQGPSYEQYF; DNA: TGTGCCAGCTCACCGAGCCGGAGAGGACAGGGACCCTCCTACGAGCAGTACTTC
D: .; J: TRBJ1-5; size: few; V: TRBV30; CDR3: CAWSVQGNQPQHF; DNA: TGTGCCTGGAGTGTACAGGGTAATCAGCCCCAGCATTTT
D: .; J: TRBJ2-1; size: .; V: TRBV7-9; CDR3: CASSSLGPTYNEQFF; DNA: TGTGCCAGCAGCTCACTGGGACCTACCTACAATGAGCAGTTCTTC
D: TRBD1; J: TRBJ2-4; size: .; V: TRBV18; CDR3: CASSRAGTGYGNIQYF; DNA: TGTGCCAGCTCACGTGCCGGGACAGGGTATGGAAACATTCAGTACTTC
D: TRBD1; J: TRBJ1-4; size: .; V: TRBV7-8; CDR3: CASSPRQGRIEKLFF; DNA: TGTGCCAGCAGCCCAAGACAGGGACGGATTGAAAAACTGTTTTTT
D: TRBD1; J: TRBJ1-4; size: .; V: TRBV28; CDR3: CASFSDRTNEKLFF; DNA: TGTGCCAGCTTCTCGGACAGGACTAATGAAAAACTGTTTTTT
D: .; J: TRBJ1-4; size: .; V: TRBV28; CDR3: CAHVGAGGANEKLFF; DNA: TGTGCCCACGTTGGGGCTGGGGGAGCTAATGAAAAACTGTTTTTT
D: TRBD2; J: TRBJ2-3; size: .; V: TRBV28; CDR3: CASSLLGGRRTDTQYF; DNA: TGTGCCAGCAGTTTATTGGGCGGGAGACGCACAGATACGCAGTATTTT
D: .; J: TRBJ2-1; size: .; V: TRBV19; CDR3: CASTETPWRDNEQFF; DNA: TGTGCCAGTACTGAGACTCCCTGGAGGGACAATGAGCAGTTCTTC
D: .; J: TRBJ2-2; size: .; V: TRBV2; CDR3: CASRTGEAGELFF; DNA: TGTGCCAGCCGAACAGGGGAGGCCGGGGAGCTGTTTTTT